In this sample, the clone carrying this T cell receptor (beta chain) turned up once. The antigen remains unidentified. Germline CDR1 MGHRA, CDR2 YSYEKL. This CDR3 region has 15 residues. The V end lost 0 bases, the J end lost 6 bases, and 12 bases lay between the germline ends. This record belongs to a study of cytomegalovirus exposure and HLA in healthy donors. Study findings and constraints: TCR association rates varied by HLA locus in a later analysis, with DRB1 highest and HLA-C lowest. Within a later analysis, the majority of CMV-associated TCR beta chains appeared HLA-restricted. Roughly even sequencing depth across donors was the assumption behind the presence/absence analyses.

PCR primers comprised 60 Vbeta and 13 Jbeta primers. TCRdb keeps only in-frame clones here, not all; method: immunoSEQ multiplex PCR. The sample includes approximately 110,000 clones, around 84% seen only once; the top ten take approximately 23%. The rearrangement links TRBV4-1 to TRBJ1-3; no definite D call. The sample taken for sequencing was PBMCs. This TCR came from a man aged 30 to 45 in good health and CMV-seropositive. CDR3 loop: CASSQEGGMSNTIYF. The CDR3 coding sequence is TGCGCCAGCAGCCAAGAAGGAGGGATGTCAAACACCATATATTTT.